This T cell receptor beta chain came from a study of CD8 T cells in ankylosing spondylitis. Comment on this clonotype: The antigen remains unidentified.

Whole-study findings and limits: Blood of patients with ankylosing spondylitis appeared to be characterized by a TCR beta motif of several highly homologous variants. There was reportedly significant enrichment of clones that were disease-linked in matched ankylosing spondylitis synovial fluid. CD8+ cells made up the disease-linked clones, which were relatively rare in peripheral blood. In reactive arthritis synovial fluid and blood, some motif variants had been reported before.

The V gene lost 1 base and the J gene lost 3 bases, with 16 bases spanning the gap. Per germline, CDR1 SGHDN and CDR2 FVKESK. The CDR3 is 16 residues long. By quantitative 5'-RACE with molecular barcodes, the TCR beta libraries were made. TCRdb passed the 5' RACE reads through MiXCR, listing each CDR3 protein once. The sample includes a few hundred thousand distinct CDR3 sequences, approximately 20% of them seen just once. The chain carries TRBV14 and TRBJ2-7; D is perhaps TRBD1 (5 bases). The receptor's source is a male donor with ankylosing spondylitis. The specimen was blood, either unsorted or a sorted T cell fraction (not recorded which). The CDR3 loop reads CASSQGFGLGDYEQYF. The CDR3 nucleotides read TGTGCCAGCAGCCAAGGTTTCGGCTTAGGGGACTACGAGCAGTACTTC.